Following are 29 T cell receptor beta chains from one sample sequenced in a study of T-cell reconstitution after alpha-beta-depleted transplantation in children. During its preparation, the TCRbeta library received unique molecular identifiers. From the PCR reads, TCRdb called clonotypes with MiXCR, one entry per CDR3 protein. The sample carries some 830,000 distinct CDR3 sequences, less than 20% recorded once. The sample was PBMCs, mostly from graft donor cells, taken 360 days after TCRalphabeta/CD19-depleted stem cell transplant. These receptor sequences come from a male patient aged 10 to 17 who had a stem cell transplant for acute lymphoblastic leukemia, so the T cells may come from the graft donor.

The CDR3 region is CASRRDRANEQFF. CDR3 DNA: TGTGCCAGCAGACGCGACAGAGCCAATGAGCAGTTCTTC. This chain joins TRBV6-1 and TRBJ2-1, with D possibly TRBD1 on 5 matching bases. The CDR3 is 13 residues long. From germline, CDR1 is MNHNS and CDR2 SASEGT. Trimming left V 6 bases short and J 6 bases short, with 12 bases between.

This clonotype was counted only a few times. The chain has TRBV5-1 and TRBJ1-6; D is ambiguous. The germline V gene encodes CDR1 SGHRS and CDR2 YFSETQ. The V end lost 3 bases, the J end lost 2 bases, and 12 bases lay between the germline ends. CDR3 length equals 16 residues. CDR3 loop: CASSSRLATYNSPLHF. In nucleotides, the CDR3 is TGCGCCAGCAGCTCCCGGCTCGCCACCTATAATTCACCCCTCCACTTT. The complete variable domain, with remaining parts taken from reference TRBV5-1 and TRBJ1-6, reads KAGVTQTPRYLIKTRGQQVTLSCSPISGHRSVSWYQQTPGQGLQFLFEYFSETQRNKGNFPGRFSGRQFSNSRSEMNVSTLELGDSALYLCASSSRLATYNSPLHFGNGTRLTVT.

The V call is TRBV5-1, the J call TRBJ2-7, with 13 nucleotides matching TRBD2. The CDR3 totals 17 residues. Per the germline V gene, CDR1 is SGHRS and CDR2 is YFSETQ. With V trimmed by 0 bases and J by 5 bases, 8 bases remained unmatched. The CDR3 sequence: CASSLEGGLAGSHEQYF. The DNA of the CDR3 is TGCGCCAGCAGCTTGGAGGGGGGACTAGCGGGATCGCACGAGCAGTACTTC.

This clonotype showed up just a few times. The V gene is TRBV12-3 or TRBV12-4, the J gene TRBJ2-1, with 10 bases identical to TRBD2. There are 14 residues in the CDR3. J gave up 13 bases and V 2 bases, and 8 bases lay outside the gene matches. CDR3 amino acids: CASSLLAGALVQFF. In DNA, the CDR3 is TGTGCCAGCAGTTTACTAGCGGGAGCTCTAGTTCAGTTCTTC.

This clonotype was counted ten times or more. The CDR3 reads CASTRLTGFDYNEQFF. In DNA form, the CDR3 reads TGCGCCAGCACCCGGCTGACAGGGTTTGATTACAATGAGCAGTTCTTC. This chain uses TRBV5-1 with TRBJ2-1, with 7 bases fitting TRBD1. The germline V gene encodes CDR1 SGHRS and CDR2 YFSETQ. With 6 bases clipped from V and 4 bases from J, the junction kept 13 bases outside the gene matches. CDR3 size: 16 residues.

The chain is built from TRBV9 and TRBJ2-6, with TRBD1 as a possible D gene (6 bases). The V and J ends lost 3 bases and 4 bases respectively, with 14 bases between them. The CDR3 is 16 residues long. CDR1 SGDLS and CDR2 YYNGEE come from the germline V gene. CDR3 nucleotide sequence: TGTGCCAGCAGCGCTCCCAGGGGTTCGGGGGCCAACGTCCTGACTTTC. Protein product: CASSAPRGSGANVLTF.

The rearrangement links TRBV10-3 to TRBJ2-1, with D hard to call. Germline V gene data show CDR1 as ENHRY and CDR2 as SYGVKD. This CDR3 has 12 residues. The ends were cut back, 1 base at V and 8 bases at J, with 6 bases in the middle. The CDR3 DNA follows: TGTGCCATCAGTGAGTTAATCTATGAGCAGTTCTTC. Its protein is CAISELIYEQFF.

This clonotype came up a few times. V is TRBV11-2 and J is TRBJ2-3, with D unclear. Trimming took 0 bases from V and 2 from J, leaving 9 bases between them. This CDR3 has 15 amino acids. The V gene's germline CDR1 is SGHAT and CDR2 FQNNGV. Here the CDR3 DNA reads TGTGCCAGCAGCTTAGATGGCAGTGACACAGATACGCAGTATTTT. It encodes CASSLDGSDTDTQYF.

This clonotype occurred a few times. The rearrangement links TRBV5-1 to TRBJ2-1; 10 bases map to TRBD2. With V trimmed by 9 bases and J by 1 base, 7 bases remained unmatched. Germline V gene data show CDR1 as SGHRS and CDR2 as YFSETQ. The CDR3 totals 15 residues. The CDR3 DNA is TGCGCCATTCTAGCGGGAGATCCGTCCTACAATGAGCAGTTCTTC. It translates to CAILAGDPSYNEQFF.

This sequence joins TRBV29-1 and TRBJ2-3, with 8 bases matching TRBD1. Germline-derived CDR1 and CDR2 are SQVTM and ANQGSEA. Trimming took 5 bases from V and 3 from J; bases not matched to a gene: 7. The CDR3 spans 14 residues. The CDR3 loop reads CSVPGQVGTDTQYF. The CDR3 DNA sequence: TGCAGCGTTCCGGGACAGGTGGGAACAGATACGCAGTATTTT.

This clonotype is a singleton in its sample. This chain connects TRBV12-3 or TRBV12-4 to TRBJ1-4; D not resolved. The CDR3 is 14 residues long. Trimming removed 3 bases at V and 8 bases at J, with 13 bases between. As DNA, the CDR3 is TGTGCCAGCAGTTTTGGGGTGAAGAAAGAAAAACTGTTTTTT. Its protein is CASSFGVKKEKLFF.

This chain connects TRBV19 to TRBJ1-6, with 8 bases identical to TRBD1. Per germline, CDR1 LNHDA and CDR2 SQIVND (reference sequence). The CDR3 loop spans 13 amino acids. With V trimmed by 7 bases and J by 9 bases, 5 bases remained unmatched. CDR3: CASNQGARSPLHF. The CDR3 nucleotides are TGTGCCAGTAACCAGGGGGCTCGTTCACCCCTCCACTTT.

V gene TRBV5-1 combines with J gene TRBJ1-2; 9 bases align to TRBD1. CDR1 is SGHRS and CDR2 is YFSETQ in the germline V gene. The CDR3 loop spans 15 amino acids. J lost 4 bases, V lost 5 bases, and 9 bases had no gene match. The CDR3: CASRPTGGPGYGYTF. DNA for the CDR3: TGCGCCAGCAGACCAACAGGGGGCCCTGGCTATGGCTACACCTTC.

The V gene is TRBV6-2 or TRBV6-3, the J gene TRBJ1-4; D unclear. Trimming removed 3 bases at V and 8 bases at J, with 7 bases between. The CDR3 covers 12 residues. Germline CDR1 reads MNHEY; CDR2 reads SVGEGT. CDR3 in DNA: TGTGCCAGCAGTTATAGTCGGGAAAAACTGTTTTTT. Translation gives CASSYSREKLFF.

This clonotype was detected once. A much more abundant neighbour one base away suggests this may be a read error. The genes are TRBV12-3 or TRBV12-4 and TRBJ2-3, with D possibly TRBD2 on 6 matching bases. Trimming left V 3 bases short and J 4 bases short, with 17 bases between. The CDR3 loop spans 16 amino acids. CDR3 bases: TGTGCCAGCAGTTTGCGGGAAACGGGAGACGCAGATACGCAGTATTTT. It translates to CASSLRETGDADTQYF.

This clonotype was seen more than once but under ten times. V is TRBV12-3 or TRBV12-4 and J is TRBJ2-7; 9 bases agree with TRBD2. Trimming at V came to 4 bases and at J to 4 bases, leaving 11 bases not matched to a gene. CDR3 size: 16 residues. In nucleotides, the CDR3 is TGTGCCAGCAGTTCCGGGGGTCCTAGCGGGATATACGAGCAGTACTTC. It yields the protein CASSSGGPSGIYEQYF.

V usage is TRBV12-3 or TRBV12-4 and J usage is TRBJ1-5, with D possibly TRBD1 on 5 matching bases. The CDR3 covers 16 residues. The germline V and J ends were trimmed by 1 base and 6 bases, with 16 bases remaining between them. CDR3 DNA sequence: TGTGCCAGCAGTTTAGTAGGGACGGCTGCCGGTCAGCCCCAGCATTTT. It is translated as CASSLVGTAAGQPQHF.

The CDR3 spells CASSFRDSFGRQYF. The CDR3 coding sequence is TGTGCCAGCAGCTTCCGGGACAGTTTTGGGCGGCAGTACTTC. The chain has TRBV7-9 and TRBJ2-7; 7 bases are a match to TRBD1. Germline V CDR1 and CDR2: SEHNR, FQNEAQ (reference sequence). After removal of 3 bases from V and 9 bases from J, the junction contained 11 bases not matched to a gene. The length of the CDR3 is 14 residues.

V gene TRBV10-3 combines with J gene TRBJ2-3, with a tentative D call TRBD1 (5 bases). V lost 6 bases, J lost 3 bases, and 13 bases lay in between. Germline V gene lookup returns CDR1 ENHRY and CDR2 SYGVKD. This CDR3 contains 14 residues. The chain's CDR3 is CAISLQGLTDTQYF. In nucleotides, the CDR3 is TGTGCCATCAGCCTTCAGGGTTTAACAGATACGCAGTATTTT.

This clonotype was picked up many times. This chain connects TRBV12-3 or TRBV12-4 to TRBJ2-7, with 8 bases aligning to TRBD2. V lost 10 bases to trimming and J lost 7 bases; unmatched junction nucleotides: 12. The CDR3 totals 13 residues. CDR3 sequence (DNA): TGTGCCACCGCAGCGGGAGAAGTTGGGGAGCAGTACTTC. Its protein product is CATAAGEVGEQYF.

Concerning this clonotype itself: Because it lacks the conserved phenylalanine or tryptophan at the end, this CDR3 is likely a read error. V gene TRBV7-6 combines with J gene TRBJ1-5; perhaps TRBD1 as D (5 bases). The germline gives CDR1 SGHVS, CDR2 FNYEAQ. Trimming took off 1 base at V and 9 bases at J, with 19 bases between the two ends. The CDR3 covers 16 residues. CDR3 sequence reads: CASSLGQGYSPWPQHV. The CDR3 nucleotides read TGTGCCAGCAGCTTAGGTCAGGGATACTCGCCGTGGCCCCAGCATGTT.

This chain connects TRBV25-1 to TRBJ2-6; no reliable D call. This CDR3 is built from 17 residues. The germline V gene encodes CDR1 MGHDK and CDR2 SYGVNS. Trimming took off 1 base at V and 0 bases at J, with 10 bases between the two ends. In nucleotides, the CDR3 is TGTGCCAGCAGTGAATTCCCGACCCTCTCTGGGGCCAACGTCCTGACTTTC. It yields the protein CASSEFPTLSGANVLTF. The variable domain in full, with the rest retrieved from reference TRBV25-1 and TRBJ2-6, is EADIYQTPRYLVIGTGKKITLECSQTMGHDKMYWYQQDPGMELHLIHYSYGVNSTEKGDLSSESTVSRIRTEHFPLTLESARPSHTSQYLCASSEFPTLSGANVLTFGAGSRLTVL.

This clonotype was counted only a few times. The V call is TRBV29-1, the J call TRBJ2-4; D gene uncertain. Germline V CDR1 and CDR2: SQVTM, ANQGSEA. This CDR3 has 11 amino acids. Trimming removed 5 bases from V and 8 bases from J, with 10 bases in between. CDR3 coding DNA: TGCAGCGTTACCGACTTTGACATTCAGTACTTC. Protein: CSVTDFDIQYF.

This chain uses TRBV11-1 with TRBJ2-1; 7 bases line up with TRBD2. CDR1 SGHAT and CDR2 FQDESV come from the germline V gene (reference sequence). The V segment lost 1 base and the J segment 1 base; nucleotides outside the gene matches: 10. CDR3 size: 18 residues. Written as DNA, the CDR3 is TGTGCCAGCAGCTTAGGGTCTAGCGGCCTCCTATCCTACAATGAGCAGTTCTTC. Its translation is CASSLGSSGLLSYNEQFF.

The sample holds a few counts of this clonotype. The CDR3 bases are TGTGCCAGCAGCTTCTTCCCAGGGACCTACAATGAGCAGTTCTTC. Protein sequence: CASSFFPGTYNEQFF. This chain connects TRBV5-5 to TRBJ2-1; D is possibly TRBD1 (5 bases). The ends were cut back, 2 bases at V and 2 bases at J, with 11 bases in the middle. From germline, CDR1 is SGHKS and CDR2 YYEKEE (reference sequence). The CDR3 sequence is 15 residues long.

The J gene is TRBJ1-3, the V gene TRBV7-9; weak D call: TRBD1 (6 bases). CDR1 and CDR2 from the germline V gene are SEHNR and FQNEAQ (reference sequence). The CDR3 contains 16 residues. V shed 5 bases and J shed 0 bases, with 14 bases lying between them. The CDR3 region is CASSLQTGLSGNTIYF. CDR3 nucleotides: TGTGCCAGCAGCCTCCAGACAGGCCTCTCTGGAAACACCATATATTTT. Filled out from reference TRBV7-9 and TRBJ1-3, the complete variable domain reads DTGVSQNPRHKITKRGQNVTFRCDPISEHNRLYWYRQTLGQGPEFLTYFQNEAQLEKSRLLSDRFSAERPKGSFSTLEIQRTEQGDSAMYLCASSLQTGLSGNTIYFGEGSWLTVV.

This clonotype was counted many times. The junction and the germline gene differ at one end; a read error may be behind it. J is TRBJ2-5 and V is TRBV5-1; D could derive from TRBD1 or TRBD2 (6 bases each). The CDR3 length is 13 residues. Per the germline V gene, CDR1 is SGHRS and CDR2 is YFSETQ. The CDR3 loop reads CASSLGGPETQYF. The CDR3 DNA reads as TGTGCCAGCAGCTTGGGGGGCCCAGAGACCCAGTACTTC.

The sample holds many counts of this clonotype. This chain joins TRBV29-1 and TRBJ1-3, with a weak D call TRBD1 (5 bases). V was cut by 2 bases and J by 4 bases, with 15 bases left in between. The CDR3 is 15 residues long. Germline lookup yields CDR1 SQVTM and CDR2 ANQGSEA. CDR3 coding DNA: TGCAGCGTTGAATCCCCCGGGACCCCGGGAAACACCATATATTTT. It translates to CSVESPGTPGNTIYF.

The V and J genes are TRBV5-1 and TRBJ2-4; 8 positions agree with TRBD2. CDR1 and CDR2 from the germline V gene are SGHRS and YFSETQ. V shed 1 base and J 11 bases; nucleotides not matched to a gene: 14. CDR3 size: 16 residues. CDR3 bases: TGCGCCAGCAGCTTGCGGACTAGCCTGATAAGACAGGTTCAGTACTTC. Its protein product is CASSLRTSLIRQVQYF.